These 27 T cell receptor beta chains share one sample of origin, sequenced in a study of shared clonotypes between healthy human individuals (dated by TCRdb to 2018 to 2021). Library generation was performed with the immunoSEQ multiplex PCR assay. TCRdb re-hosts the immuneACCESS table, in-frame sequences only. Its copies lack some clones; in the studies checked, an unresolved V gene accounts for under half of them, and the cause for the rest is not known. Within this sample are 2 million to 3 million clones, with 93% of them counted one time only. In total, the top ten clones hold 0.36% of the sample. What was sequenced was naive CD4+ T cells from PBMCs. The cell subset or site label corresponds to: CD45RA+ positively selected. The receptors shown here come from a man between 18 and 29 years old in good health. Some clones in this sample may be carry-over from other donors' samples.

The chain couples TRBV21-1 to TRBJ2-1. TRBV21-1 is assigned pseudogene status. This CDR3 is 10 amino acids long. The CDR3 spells CASEPPHQFF. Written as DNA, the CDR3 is TGTGCCAGCGAGCCTCCACATCAGTTCTTC.

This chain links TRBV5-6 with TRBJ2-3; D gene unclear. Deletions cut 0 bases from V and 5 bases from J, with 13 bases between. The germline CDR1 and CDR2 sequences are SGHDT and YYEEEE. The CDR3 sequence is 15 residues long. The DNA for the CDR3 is TGTGCCAGCAGCTTGGGACACAATACTGGAGATACGCAGTATTTT. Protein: CASSLGHNTGDTQYF.

The CDR3 nucleotides read TGTGCCAGCAGTCCCAGAGCTAGGAGCAATCAGCCCCAGCATTTT. It specifies CASSPRARSNQPQHF. V gene TRBV27 combines with J gene TRBJ1-5; unclear D gene. The V and J ends lost 5 bases and 1 base respectively, with 12 bases between them. This CDR3 has 15 residues. Germline CDR1 MNHEY, CDR2 SMNVEV (reference sequence).

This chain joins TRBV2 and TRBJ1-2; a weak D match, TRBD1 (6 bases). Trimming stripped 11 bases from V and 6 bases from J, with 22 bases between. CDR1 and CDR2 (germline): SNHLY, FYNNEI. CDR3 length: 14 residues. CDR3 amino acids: CAGTREDSTNGYTF. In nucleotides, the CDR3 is TGTGCCGGCACCCGGGAGGACAGCACAAATGGCTACACCTTC.

CDR3 nucleotide sequence: TGTGCCAGCATCGACACCCCGGGCACAGATACGCAGTATTTT. Its translation: CASIDTPGTDTQYF. V is TRBV28 and J is TRBJ2-3; D gene ambiguous. Germline CDR1 and CDR2: MDHEN and SYDVKM. There are 14 residues in the CDR3. The V end lost 7 bases, the J end lost 1 base, and 12 bases lay between the germline ends. Using reference TRBV28 and TRBJ2-3 for the parts outside the CDR3, the full variable domain is DVKVTQSSRYLVKRTGEKVFLECVQDMDHENMFWYRQDPGLGLRLIYFSYDVKMKEKGDIPEGYSVSREKKERFSLILESASTNQTSMYLCASIDTPGTDTQYFGPGTRLTVL.

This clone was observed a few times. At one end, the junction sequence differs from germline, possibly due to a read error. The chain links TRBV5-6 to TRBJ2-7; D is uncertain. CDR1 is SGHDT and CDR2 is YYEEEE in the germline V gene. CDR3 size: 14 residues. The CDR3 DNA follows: TGTGCCAGCCGACCCGGTCGGTCCTCCTATGAGCAGTACTTC. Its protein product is CASRPGRSSYEQYF. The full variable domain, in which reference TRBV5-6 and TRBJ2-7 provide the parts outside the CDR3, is DAGVTQSPTHLIKTRGQQVTLRCSPKSGHDTVSWYQQALGQGPQFIFQYYEEEERQRGNFPDRFSGHQFPNYSSELNVNALLLGDSALYLCASRPGRSSYEQYFGPGTRLTVT.

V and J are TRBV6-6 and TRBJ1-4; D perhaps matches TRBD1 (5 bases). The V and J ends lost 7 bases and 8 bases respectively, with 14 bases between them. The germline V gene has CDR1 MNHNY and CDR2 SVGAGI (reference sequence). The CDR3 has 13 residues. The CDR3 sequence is CASKGREREKLFF. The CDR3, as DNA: TGTGCCAGCAAGGGCAGGGAAAGGGAAAAACTGTTTTTT.

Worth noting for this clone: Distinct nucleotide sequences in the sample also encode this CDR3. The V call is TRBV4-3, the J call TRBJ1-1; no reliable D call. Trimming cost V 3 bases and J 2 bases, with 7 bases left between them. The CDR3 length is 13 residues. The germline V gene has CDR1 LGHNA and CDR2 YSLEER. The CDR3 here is CASSQDLNTEAFF. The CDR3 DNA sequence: TGCGCCAGCAGCCAGGACCTTAACACTGAAGCTTTCTTT.

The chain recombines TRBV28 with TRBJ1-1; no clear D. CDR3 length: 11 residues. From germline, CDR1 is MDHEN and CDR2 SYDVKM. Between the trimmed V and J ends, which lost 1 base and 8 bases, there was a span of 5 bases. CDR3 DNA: TGTGCCAGCAGTTTATTTAAGGAAGCTTTCTTT. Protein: CASSLFKEAFF. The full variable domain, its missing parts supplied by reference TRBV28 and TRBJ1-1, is DVKVTQSSRYLVKRTGEKVFLECVQDMDHENMFWYRQDPGLGLRLIYFSYDVKMKEKGDIPEGYSVSREKKERFSLILESASTNQTSMYLCASSLFKEAFFGQGTRLTVV.

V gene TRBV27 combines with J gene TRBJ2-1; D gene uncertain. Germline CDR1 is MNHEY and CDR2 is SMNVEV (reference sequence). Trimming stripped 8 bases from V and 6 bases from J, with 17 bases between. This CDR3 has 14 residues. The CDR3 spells CASHVRRESNEQFF. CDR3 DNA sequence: TGTGCCAGCCACGTCAGGCGAGAGTCCAATGAGCAGTTCTTC.

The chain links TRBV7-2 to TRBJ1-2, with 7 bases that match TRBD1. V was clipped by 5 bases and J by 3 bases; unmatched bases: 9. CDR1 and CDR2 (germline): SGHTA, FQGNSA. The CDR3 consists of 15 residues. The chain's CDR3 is CASSRGGAGDYGYTF. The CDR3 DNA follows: TGTGCCAGCAGCAGAGGGGGCGCGGGTGACTATGGCTACACCTTC.

The CDR3 nucleotides are TGTGCCAGCAAGGGCCTCCGAGGTGGGCCCGGGGAGCTGTTTTTT. Its translation is CASKGLRGGPGELFF. The rearrangement links TRBV6-5 to TRBJ2-2; no definite D call. Germline values: CDR1 MNHEY, CDR2 SVGAGI. This CDR3 has 15 amino acids. Trimming removed 7 bases at V and 6 bases at J, with 18 bases between.

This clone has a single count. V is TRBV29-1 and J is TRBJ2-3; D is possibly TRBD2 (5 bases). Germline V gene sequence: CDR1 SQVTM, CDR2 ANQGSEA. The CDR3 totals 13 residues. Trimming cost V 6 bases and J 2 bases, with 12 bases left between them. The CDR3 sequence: CSVTRAPTDTQYF. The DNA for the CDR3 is TGCAGCGTAACGAGGGCGCCCACAGATACGCAGTATTTT.

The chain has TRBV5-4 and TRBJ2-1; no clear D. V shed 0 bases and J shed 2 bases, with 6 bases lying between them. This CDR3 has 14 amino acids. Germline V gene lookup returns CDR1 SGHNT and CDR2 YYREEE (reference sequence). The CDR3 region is CASSLGPAYNEQFF. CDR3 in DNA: TGTGCCAGCAGCTTGGGACCCGCCTACAATGAGCAGTTCTTC. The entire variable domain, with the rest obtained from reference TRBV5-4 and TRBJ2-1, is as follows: ETGVTQSPTHLIKTRGQQVTLRCSSQSGHNTVSWYQQALGQGPQFIFQYYREEENGRGNFPPRFSGLQFPNYSSELNVNALELDDSALYLCASSLGPAYNEQFFGPGTRLTVL.

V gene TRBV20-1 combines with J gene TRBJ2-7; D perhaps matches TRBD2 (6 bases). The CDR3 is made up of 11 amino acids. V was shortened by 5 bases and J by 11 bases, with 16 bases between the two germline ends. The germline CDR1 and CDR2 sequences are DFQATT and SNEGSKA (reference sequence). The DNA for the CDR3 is TGCAGTGCTGACGGGGGACCTCAAGAGTACTTC. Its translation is CSADGGPQEYF.

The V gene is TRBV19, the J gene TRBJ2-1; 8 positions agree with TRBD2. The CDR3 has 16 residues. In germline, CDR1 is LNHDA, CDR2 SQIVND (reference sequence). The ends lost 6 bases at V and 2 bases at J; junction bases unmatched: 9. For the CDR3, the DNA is TGTGCCAGTAGCCCCGAGGCTAGCGGGCCCTACAATGAGCAGTTCTTC. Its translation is CASSPEASGPYNEQFF.

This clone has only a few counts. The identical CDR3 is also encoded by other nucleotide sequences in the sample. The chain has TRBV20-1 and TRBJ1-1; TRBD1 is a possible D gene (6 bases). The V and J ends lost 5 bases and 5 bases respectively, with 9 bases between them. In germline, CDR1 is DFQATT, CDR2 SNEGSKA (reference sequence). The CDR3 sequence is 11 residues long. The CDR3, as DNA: TGCAGTGCTGAGAGGGGGACTGAAGCTTTCTTT. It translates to CSAERGTEAFF.

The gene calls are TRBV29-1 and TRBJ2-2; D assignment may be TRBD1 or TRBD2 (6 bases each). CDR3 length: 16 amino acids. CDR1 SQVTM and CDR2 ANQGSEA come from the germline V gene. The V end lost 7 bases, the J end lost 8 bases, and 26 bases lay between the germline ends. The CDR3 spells CSAHPKGGRTSGELFF. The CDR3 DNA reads TGCAGCGCACACCCAAAGGGGGGTAGAACTAGTGGGGAGCTGTTTTTT.

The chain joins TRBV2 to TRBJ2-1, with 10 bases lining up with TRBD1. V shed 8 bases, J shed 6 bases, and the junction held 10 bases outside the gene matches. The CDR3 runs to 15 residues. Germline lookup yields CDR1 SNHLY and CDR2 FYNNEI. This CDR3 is CASGQGERGGNEQFF. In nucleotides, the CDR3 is TGTGCCAGCGGACAGGGGGAGCGGGGAGGCAATGAGCAGTTCTTC.

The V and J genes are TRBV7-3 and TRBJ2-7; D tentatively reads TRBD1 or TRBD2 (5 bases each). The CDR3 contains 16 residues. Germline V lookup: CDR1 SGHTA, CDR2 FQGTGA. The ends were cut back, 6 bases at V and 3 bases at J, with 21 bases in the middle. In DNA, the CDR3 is TGTGCCAGCAGTTCCGGGGCGACAGCTACCCTCTACGAGCAGTACTTC. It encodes CASSSGATATLYEQYF.

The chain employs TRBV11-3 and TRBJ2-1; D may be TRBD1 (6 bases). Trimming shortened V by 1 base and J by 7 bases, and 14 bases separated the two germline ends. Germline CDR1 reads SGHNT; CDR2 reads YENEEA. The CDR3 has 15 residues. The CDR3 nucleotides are TGTGCCAGCAGCTTAGTGGGGGCGACACGGAATGAGCAGTTCTTC. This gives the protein CASSLVGATRNEQFF.

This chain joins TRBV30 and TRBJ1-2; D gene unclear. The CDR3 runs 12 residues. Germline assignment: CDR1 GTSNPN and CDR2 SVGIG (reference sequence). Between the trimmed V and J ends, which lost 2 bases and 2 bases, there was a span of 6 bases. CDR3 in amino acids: CAWSTTNYGYTF. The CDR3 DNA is TGTGCCTGGAGTACAACAAACTATGGCTACACCTTC.

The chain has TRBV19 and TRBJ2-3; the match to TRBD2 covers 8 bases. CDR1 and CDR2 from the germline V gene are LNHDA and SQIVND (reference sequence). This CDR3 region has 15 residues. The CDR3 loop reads CASQPPGRGGNTQYF. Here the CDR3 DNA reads TGTGCGAGTCAACCGCCGGGACGCGGGGGGAATACGCAGTATTTT.

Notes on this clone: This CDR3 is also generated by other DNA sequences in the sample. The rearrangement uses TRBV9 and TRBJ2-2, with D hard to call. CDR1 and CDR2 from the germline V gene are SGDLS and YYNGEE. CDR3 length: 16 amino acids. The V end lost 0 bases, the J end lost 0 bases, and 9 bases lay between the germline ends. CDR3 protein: CASSVGTNANTGELFF. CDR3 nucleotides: TGTGCCAGCAGCGTAGGCACGAACGCGAACACCGGGGAGCTGTTTTTT.

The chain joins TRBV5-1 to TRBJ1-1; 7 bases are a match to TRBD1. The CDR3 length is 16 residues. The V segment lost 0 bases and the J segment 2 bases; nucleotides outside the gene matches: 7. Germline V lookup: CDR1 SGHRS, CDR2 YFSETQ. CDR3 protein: CASSLAPGQINTEAFF. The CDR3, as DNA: TGCGCCAGCAGCTTGGCACCGGGACAGATCAACACTGAAGCTTTCTTT.

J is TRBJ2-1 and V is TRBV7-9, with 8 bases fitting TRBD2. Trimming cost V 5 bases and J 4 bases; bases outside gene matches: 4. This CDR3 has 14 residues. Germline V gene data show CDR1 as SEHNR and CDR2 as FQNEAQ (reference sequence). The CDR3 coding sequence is TGTGCCAGCAGCACAGGGACTAGTTACAATGAGCAGTTCTTC. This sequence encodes CASSTGTSYNEQFF.

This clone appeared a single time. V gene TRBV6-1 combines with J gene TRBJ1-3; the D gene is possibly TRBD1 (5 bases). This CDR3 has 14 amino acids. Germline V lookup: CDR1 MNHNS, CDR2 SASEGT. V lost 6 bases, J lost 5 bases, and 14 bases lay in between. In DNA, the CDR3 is TGTGCCAGCAGACTATTGGGACTGAGAAACACCATATATTTT. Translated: CASRLLGLRNTIYF.